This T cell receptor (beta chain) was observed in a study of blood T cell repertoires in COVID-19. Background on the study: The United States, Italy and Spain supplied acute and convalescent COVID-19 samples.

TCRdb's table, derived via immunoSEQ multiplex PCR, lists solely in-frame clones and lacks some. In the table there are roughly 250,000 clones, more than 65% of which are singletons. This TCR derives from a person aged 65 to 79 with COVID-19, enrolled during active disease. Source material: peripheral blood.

This chain's CDR3 is CASGFAGQNYGYTF. CDR3 sequence (DNA): TGTGCTAGTGGTTTCGCGGGACAGAACTATGGCTACACCTTC. The chain links TRBV12-5 to TRBJ1-2; TRBD1 agrees at 7 bases. The germline gives CDR1 LGHNT, CDR2 FRNRAP. This CDR3 has 14 residues. Trimming removed 3 bases from V and 2 bases from J; junction bases left unmatched: 3.